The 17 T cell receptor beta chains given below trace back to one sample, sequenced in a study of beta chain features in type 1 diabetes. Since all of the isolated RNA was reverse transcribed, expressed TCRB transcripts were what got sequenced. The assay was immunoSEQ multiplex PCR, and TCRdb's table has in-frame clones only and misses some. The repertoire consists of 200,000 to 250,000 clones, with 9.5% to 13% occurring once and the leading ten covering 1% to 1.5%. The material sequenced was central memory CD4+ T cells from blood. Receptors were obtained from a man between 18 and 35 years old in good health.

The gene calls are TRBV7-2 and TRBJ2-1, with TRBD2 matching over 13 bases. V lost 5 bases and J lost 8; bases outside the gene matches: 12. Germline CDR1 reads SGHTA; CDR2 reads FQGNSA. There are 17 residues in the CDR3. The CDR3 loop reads CASSPQTSGRPQDEQFF. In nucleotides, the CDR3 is TGTGCCAGCAGCCCCCAGACTAGCGGGAGGCCGCAAGATGAGCAGTTCTTC.

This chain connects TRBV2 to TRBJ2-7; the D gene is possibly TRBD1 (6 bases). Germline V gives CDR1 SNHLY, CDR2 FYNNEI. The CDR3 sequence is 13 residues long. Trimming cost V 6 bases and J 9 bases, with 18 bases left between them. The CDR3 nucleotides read TGTGCCAGCAGGAGCGACAGGCCTACGGGGCAGTACTTC. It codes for CASRSDRPTGQYF.

The CDR3 DNA reads as TGTGCCAGCAGCTACGGCCTCTCTGGGGCCAACGTCCTGACTTTC. This encodes CASSYGLSGANVLTF. V is TRBV7-9 and J is TRBJ2-6; unclear D gene. Germline assignment: CDR1 SEHNR and CDR2 FQNEAQ (reference sequence). Trimming shortened V by 4 bases and J by 0 bases, and 7 bases separated the two germline ends. The CDR3 sequence is 15 residues long.

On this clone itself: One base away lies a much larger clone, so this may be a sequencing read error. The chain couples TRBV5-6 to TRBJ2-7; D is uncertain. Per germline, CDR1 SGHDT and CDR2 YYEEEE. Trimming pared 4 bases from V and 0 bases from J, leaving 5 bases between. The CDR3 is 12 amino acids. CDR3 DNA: TGTGCCAGCAGCCTGAGCTCCTACGAGCAGTACTTC. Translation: CASSLSSYEQYF.

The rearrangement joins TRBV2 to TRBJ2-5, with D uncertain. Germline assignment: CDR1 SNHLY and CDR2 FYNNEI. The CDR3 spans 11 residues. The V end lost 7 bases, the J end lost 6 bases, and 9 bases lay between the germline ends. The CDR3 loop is CASIDGKTQYF. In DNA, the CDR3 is TGTGCCAGCATCGATGGAAAGACCCAGTACTTC.

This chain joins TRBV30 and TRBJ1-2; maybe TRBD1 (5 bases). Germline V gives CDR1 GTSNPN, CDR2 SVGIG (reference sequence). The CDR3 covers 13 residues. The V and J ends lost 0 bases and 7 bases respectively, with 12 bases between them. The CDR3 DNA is TGTGCCTGGAGTGTATTAGGGGTGGGTGGCTACACCTTC. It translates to CAWSVLGVGGYTF.

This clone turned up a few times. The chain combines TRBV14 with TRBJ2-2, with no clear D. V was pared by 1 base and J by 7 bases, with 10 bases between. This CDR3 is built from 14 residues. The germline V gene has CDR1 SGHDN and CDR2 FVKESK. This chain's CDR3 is CASSQVWGDGELFF. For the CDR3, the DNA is TGTGCCAGCAGCCAAGTGTGGGGTGACGGGGAGCTGTTTTTT.

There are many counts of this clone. The CDR3 nucleotides are TGTGCCAGCATGATCACGTCCTACGAGCAGTACTTC. As protein: CASMITSYEQYF. The chain is built from TRBV2 and TRBJ2-7; unclear D gene. The CDR3 runs 12 residues. Per germline, CDR1 SNHLY and CDR2 FYNNEI. The ends were cut back, 7 bases at V and 1 base at J, with 8 bases in the middle.

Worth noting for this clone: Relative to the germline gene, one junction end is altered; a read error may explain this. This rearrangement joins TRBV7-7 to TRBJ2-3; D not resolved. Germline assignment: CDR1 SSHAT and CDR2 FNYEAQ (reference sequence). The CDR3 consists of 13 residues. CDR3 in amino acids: CASSLWDTDTQYF. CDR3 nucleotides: TGTGCTAGCAGCTTATGGGACACAGATACGCAGTATTTT.

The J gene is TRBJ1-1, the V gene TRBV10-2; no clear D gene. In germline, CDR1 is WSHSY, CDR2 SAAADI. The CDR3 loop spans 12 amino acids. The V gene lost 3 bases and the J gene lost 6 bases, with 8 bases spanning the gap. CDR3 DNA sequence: TGCGCCAGCAGTGACCCCAGAGCTGAAGCTTTCTTT. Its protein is CASSDPRAEAFF.

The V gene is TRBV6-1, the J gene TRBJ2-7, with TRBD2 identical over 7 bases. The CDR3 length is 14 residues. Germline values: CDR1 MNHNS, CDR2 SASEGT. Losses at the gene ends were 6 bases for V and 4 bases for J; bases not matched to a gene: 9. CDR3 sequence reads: CASRLTSMSYEQYF. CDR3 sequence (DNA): TGTGCCAGCAGACTGACTAGCATGAGTTACGAGCAGTACTTC.

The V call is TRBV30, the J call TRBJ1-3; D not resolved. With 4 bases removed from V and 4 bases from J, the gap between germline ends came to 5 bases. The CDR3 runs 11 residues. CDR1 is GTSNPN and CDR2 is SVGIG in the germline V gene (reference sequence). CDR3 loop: CAWKTGNTIYF. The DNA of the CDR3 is TGTGCCTGGAAGACGGGAAACACCATATATTTT.

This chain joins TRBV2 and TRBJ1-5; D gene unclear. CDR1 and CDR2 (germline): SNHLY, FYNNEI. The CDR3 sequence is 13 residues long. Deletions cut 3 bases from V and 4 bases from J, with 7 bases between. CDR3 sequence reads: CASSEQGNQPQHF. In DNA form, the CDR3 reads TGTGCCAGCAGTGAGCAAGGAAATCAGCCCCAGCATTTT. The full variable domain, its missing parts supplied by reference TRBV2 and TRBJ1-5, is EPEVTQTPSHQVTQMGQEVILRCVPISNHLYFYWYRQILGQKVEFLVSFYNNEISEKSEIFDDQFSVERPDGSNFTLKIRSTKLEDSAMYFCASSEQGNQPQHFGDGTRLSIL.

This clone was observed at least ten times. CDR3 DNA sequence: TGTGCCAGCAGCTTAACCAGGGCAGATACGCAGTATTTT. It translates to CASSLTRADTQYF. The chain is built from TRBV7-3 and TRBJ2-3, with D perhaps TRBD1 (5 bases). This CDR3 is 13 amino acids long. Trimming shortened V by 0 bases and J by 4 bases, and 5 bases separated the two germline ends. CDR1 and CDR2 from the germline V gene are SGHTA and FQGTGA.

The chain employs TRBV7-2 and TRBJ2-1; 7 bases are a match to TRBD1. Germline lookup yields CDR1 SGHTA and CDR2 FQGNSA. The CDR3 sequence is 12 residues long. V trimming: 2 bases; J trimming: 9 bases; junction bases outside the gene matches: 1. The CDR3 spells CASSLNRGEQFF. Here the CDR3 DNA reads TGTGCCAGCAGCTTAAACAGGGGTGAGCAGTTCTTC.

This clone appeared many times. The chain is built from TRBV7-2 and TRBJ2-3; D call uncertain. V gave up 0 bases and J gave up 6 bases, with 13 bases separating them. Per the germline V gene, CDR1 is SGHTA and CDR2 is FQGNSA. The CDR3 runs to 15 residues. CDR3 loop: CASSLAPARADTQYF. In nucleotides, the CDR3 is TGTGCCAGCAGCTTAGCCCCGGCTAGGGCCGATACGCAGTATTTT.

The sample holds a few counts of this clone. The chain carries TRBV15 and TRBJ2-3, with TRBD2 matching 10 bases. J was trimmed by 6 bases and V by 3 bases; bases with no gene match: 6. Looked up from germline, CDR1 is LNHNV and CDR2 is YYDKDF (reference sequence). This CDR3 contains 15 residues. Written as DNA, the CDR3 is TGTGCCACCAGCAGGAGACTAGCGGGCGGTGATACGCAGTATTTT. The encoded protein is CATSRRLAGGDTQYF.